This TCR beta chain was obtained from a study of cytotoxic CD8 clonotypes in ibrutinib-treated CLL. Background on the study: For this cohort, patients were about a dozen relapsed/refractory and over 14 treatment-naive, while 17 were IGHV unmutated.

Target depth was 1 in 200,000 to 1 in 1 million T cells, about 10x per clonotype. Assay used: immunoSEQ multiplex PCR; TCRdb lists only in-frame clones, some missing. The table lists about 140,000 clones, approximately 90% of them singletons, with under 14% in the top ten. As to this clone: Its antigen is not identified.

General observations from the study: Among the clonotypes, public ones were uncommon and contracted or held stable on treatment. Measured clonality at baseline was greater than in age-matched healthy donors and tracked with circulating CD8+ T-cell counts.

The CDR3 length is 16 residues. The ends were cut back, 5 bases at V and 2 bases at J, with 19 bases in the middle. Germline V lookup: CDR1 LNHDA, CDR2 SQIVND (reference sequence). The clonotype was recovered from a human donor with chronic lymphocytic leukemia. This rearrangement joins TRBV19 to TRBJ2-7; D may be TRBD1 (6 bases). The sample consisted of PBMCs, taken after 12 months of ibrutinib treatment. This CDR3 is CASSSTGTQGTYEQYF. The CDR3 nucleotides read TGTGCCAGTAGTTCTACCGGGACACAGGGTACCTACGAGCAGTACTTC.